These 25 T cell receptor beta chains originate from one sample sequenced in a study of CD8+ T cells in alopecia areata. Punch biopsies of lesional scalp, plus peripheral blood, were taken from alopecia areata patients. As the sequencing template, cDNA was produced by extracting RNA and reverse transcribing it. The data were produced by immunoSEQ multiplex PCR, yet TCRdb's version contains in-frame clones alone and is incomplete. In the table there are more than 12,000 clones, approximately 61% of which are singletons. The sequences come from skin, collected at week 0. The source is a human donor with alopecia areata.

V is TRBV15 and J is TRBJ1-5, with 9 bases aligning to TRBD1. Germline lookup yields CDR1 LNHNV and CDR2 YYDKDF (reference sequence). This CDR3 spans 18 amino acids. The V and J ends lost 0 bases and 7 bases, in that order; junction bases with no gene match: 13. This CDR3 reads CATSREGPRDRVVQPQHF. Written as DNA, the CDR3 is TGTGCCACCAGCAGAGAGGGGCCCAGGGACAGGGTAGTACAGCCCCAGCATTTT.

The rearrangement links TRBV6-1 to TRBJ1-1, with D perhaps matching TRBD1 (5 bases). V was trimmed by 3 bases and J by 4 bases, leaving 6 bases between them. CDR3 length: 12 amino acids. The germline gives CDR1 MNHNS, CDR2 SASEGT. The chain's CDR3 is CASSEGVTEAFF. The CDR3 DNA is TGTGCCAGCAGTGAGGGGGTCACTGAAGCTTTCTTT.

V usage is TRBV4-3 and J usage is TRBJ1-6, with 7 bases matching TRBD1. Germline lookup yields CDR1 LGHNA and CDR2 YSLEER. J was trimmed by 10 bases and V by 2 bases; bases with no gene match: 8. There are 15 residues in the CDR3. The CDR3 spells CASSQWWTGHSPLHF. Written as DNA, the CDR3 is TGCGCCAGCAGCCAATGGTGGACAGGACACTCACCCCTCCACTTT.

This rearrangement joins TRBV6-5 to TRBJ1-1; D is unclear. Germline V gene data show CDR1 as MNHEY and CDR2 as SVGAGI. This CDR3 spans 13 amino acids. V lost 2 bases and J 6 bases, leaving 10 bases between the germline ends. The CDR3: CASSYGGLPEAFF. In DNA, the CDR3 is TGTGCCAGCAGTTACGGAGGGCTCCCTGAAGCTTTCTTT.

The V call is TRBV28, the J call TRBJ2-2; D is uncertain. Germline CDR1 MDHEN, CDR2 SYDVKM. Trimming removed 8 bases from V and 1 base from J, with 2 bases in between. The CDR3 consists of 11 residues. The CDR3 here is CASGNTGELFF. The CDR3 nucleotides are TGTGCCAGCGGGAACACCGGGGAGCTGTTTTTT.

The genes are TRBV29-1 and TRBJ2-2, with D perhaps TRBD2 (5 bases). Germline V gene data show CDR1 as SQVTM and CDR2 as ANQGSEA. The CDR3 has 12 residues. The CDR3 nucleotides read TGCGCGGGTATGGGAAGCACCGGGGAGCTGTTTTTT. Translation: CAGMGSTGELFF.

This clone was observed a handful of times. The chain combines TRBV2 with TRBJ1-5, with D unclear. The CDR3 loop spans 15 amino acids. Between the trimmed V and J ends, which lost 3 bases and 0 bases, there was a span of 9 bases. Germline V gene sequence: CDR1 SNHLY, CDR2 FYNNEI. The CDR3 nucleotides read TGTGCCAGCAGTGACGGCAGGAATAGCAATCAGCCCCAGCATTTT. Its protein is CASSDGRNSNQPQHF. Using reference TRBV2 and TRBJ1-5 for the parts outside the CDR3, the full variable domain is EPEVTQTPSHQVTQMGQEVILRCVPISNHLYFYWYRQILGQKVEFLVSFYNNEISEKSEIFDDQFSVERPDGSNFTLKIRSTKLEDSAMYFCASSDGRNSNQPQHFGDGTRLSIL.

This clone was counted a few times. J is TRBJ2-1 and V is TRBV7-9; 8 nucleotides agree with TRBD1. The trim removed 0 bases at V and 4 bases at J, leaving 8 bases unmatched. This CDR3 has 17 residues. Germline lookup yields CDR1 SEHNR and CDR2 FQNEAQ (reference sequence). The CDR3 protein is CASSLALKTGEYNEQFF. The CDR3 DNA is TGTGCCAGCAGCTTAGCGCTAAAGACAGGGGAGTACAATGAGCAGTTCTTC.

This clone was observed once. The genes are TRBV5-4 and TRBJ1-2; D is perhaps TRBD1 (5 bases). Germline V lookup: CDR1 SGHNT, CDR2 YYREEE (reference sequence). Deletions cut 4 bases from V and 2 bases from J, with 15 bases between. CDR3 size: 15 residues. Here the CDR3 reads CASSPGGTENYGYTF. The CDR3 DNA reads TGTGCCAGCAGCCCCGGGGGAACAGAGAACTATGGCTACACCTTC.

This chain uses TRBV7-8 with TRBJ2-2; D might be TRBD1 or TRBD2, each matching 6 bases. Germline V gene lookup returns CDR1 SGHVS and CDR2 FQNEAQ. The CDR3 loop spans 15 amino acids. Trimming pared 2 bases from V and 2 bases from J, leaving 9 bases between. The CDR3 is CASSLLGGNTGELFF. As DNA, the CDR3 is TGTGCCAGCAGCTTATTGGGGGGCAACACCGGGGAGCTGTTTTTT.

This clone was seen a single time. This chain connects TRBV5-1 to TRBJ2-5; TRBD2 aligns across 10 bases. Near its end, the DNA agrees better with TRBJ2-7, so the J call may be wrong. Germline V gene lookup returns CDR1 SGHRS and CDR2 YFSETQ. This CDR3 is built from 15 residues. The CDR3 bases are TGCGCCAGCAGCTTGACCACCGGGACTAGCGACGAGCAGTACTTC. Its protein is CASSLTTGTSDEQYF.

In DNA form, the CDR3 reads TGTGCCAGCAGCTACCCCCCACAGGGCAACTATGGCTACACCTTC. Amino acid sequence: CASSYPPQGNYGYTF. This chain uses TRBV7-9 with TRBJ1-2; TRBD1 is a possible D gene (6 bases). The germline V gene encodes CDR1 SEHNR and CDR2 FQNEAQ (reference sequence). Trimming pared 4 bases from V and 2 bases from J, leaving 14 bases between. The CDR3 loop spans 15 amino acids.

The rearrangement joins TRBV6-5 to TRBJ2-3, with 10 bases aligning to TRBD1. The CDR3 runs to 15 residues. J gave up 4 bases and V 0 bases, and 1 base lay outside the gene matches. Germline V gives CDR1 MNHEY, CDR2 SVGAGI. This chain's CDR3 is CASSYSGQGADTQYF. DNA of the CDR3: TGTGCCAGCAGTTACTCCGGACAGGGGGCAGATACGCAGTATTTT.

The rearrangement joins TRBV11-2 to TRBJ2-1; D remains ambiguous. Trimming shortened V by 1 base and J by 4 bases, and 5 bases separated the two germline ends. This CDR3 is built from 13 residues. The V gene's germline CDR1 is SGHAT and CDR2 FQNNGV. DNA for the CDR3: TGTGCCAGCAGCTTAGCGTCGTACAATGAGCAGTTCTTC. Its translation is CASSLASYNEQFF.

This clone appeared a few times. Here the CDR3 DNA reads TGTGCCAGCAGCTATAACGGGGGATGGGATAATTCACCCCTCCACTTT. Amino acids: CASSYNGGWDNSPLHF. This rearrangement joins TRBV7-6 to TRBJ1-6; maybe TRBD1 (5 bases). V lost 4 bases and J lost 5, with 15 bases in between. This CDR3 has 16 amino acids. The germline CDR1 and CDR2 sequences are SGHVS and FNYEAQ.

The rearrangement joins TRBV5-6 to TRBJ1-3; D ambiguous. V lost 2 bases and J 0 bases, leaving 6 bases between the germline ends. The CDR3 has 14 amino acids. From germline, CDR1 is SGHDT and CDR2 YYEEEE. In DNA, the CDR3 is TGTGCCAGCAGCTTAGGCCGCTCTGGAAACACCATATATTTT. Translated, it gives CASSLGRSGNTIYF.

The rearrangement joins TRBV15 to TRBJ2-3; tentative D call: TRBD2 (6 bases). CDR3 length equals 16 residues. CDR1 is LNHNV and CDR2 is YYDKDF in the germline V gene (reference sequence). V gave up 4 bases and J gave up 5 bases, with 19 bases separating them. The DNA for the CDR3 is TGTGCCACCAGCACCCGACTAGGAGAGAGTGGAGATACGCAGTATTTT. The encoded protein is CATSTRLGESGDTQYF. Filled out from reference TRBV15 and TRBJ2-3, the complete variable domain reads DAMVIQNPRYQVTQFGKPVTLSCSQTLNHNVMYWYQQKSSQAPKLLFHYYDKDFNNEADTPDNFQSRRPNTSFCFLDIRSPGLGDTAMYLCATSTRLGESGDTQYFGPGTRLTVL.

This clone has more than one count but fewer than ten. The V and J genes are TRBV4-3 and TRBJ1-2; D is unresolved. CDR3 length: 15 residues. V lost 0 bases, J lost 5 bases, and 13 bases lay in between. Germline assignment: CDR1 LGHNA and CDR2 YSLEER. CDR3 bases: TGCGCCAGCAGCCAAGAAACTGGTTTTCTTTATGGCTACACCTTC. Protein sequence: CASSQETGFLYGYTF.

This chain connects TRBV4-1 to TRBJ2-7; perhaps TRBD2 as D (5 bases). CDR3 length: 14 amino acids. Germline V gives CDR1 MGHRA, CDR2 YSYEKL. Trimming stripped 4 bases from V and 1 base from J, with 11 bases between. The CDR3 sequence: CASSPRAESYEQYF. The DNA for the CDR3 is TGCGCCAGCAGCCCGAGGGCGGAGTCCTACGAGCAGTACTTC.

V usage is TRBV28 and J usage is TRBJ1-3; D remains unclear. The CDR3 spans 17 residues. Trimming removed 4 bases from V and 0 bases from J, with 16 bases in between. CDR1 MDHEN and CDR2 SYDVKM come from the germline V gene. The CDR3 spells CASSSLPIGGSGNTIYF. The CDR3, as DNA: TGTGCCAGCAGTTCGTTGCCGATAGGAGGCTCTGGAAACACCATATATTTT. Drawing the rest from reference TRBV28 and TRBJ1-3, the complete variable domain is DVKVTQSSRYLVKRTGEKVFLECVQDMDHENMFWYRQDPGLGLRLIYFSYDVKMKEKGDIPEGYSVSREKKERFSLILESASTNQTSMYLCASSSLPIGGSGNTIYFGEGSWLTVV.

This chain uses TRBV15 with TRBJ2-5; no definite D call. Germline V gives CDR1 LNHNV, CDR2 YYDKDF (reference sequence). This CDR3 is 16 amino acids long. V lost 7 bases, J lost 7 bases, and 25 bases lay in between. This CDR3 is CATKERGRGSTGTQYF. CDR3 DNA: TGTGCCACCAAGGAACGAGGCCGCGGATCAACGGGGACCCAGTACTTC.

V usage is TRBV12-5 and J usage is TRBJ2-5; TRBD1 agrees at 8 bases. Germline assignment: CDR1 LGHNT and CDR2 FRNRAP. V was clipped by 2 bases and J by 0 bases; unmatched bases: 11. The CDR3 sequence is 18 residues long. Here the CDR3 DNA reads TGTGCTAGTGGTTTGACCACTCCGGGACAGGCTTACCAAGAGACCCAGTACTTC. Its protein product is CASGLTTPGQAYQETQYF.

This clone was seen a few times. The chain links TRBV7-9 to TRBJ1-1; D gene uncertain. V gave up 1 base and J gave up 4 bases, with 19 bases separating them. The length of the CDR3 is 17 residues. The V gene's germline CDR1 is SEHNR and CDR2 FQNEAQ (reference sequence). The DNA for the CDR3 is TGTGCCAGCAGCTTAGGGTCGGAAATTATACAAACCACTGAAGCTTTCTTT. It translates to CASSLGSEIIQTTEAFF.

The chain carries TRBV18 and TRBJ2-1; 14 nucleotides align to TRBD2. V trimming: 3 bases; J trimming: 8 bases; junction bases outside the gene matches: 9. Looked up from germline, CDR1 is KGHSH and CDR2 is LQKENI. The CDR3 is 17 residues long. The CDR3 DNA sequence: TGTGCCAGCTCACCTTGGACTAGCGGGGGGCCCAAGGATGAGCAGTTCTTC. This gives the protein CASSPWTSGGPKDEQFF.

The table lists this clone with a few counts. The rearrangement links TRBV7-2 to TRBJ1-5; D gene ambiguous. V was pared by 5 bases and J by 0 bases, with 8 bases between. Germline V gene sequence: CDR1 SGHTA, CDR2 FQGNSA. The CDR3 spans 14 residues. This CDR3 reads CASSGALSNQPQHF. The CDR3, as DNA: TGTGCCAGCAGCGGAGCACTTAGCAATCAGCCCCAGCATTTT.